This TCR beta chain emerged from a study of T and B cells in COVID-19 patients. Study summary: Most recovered patients had mild to moderate COVID-19 treated as outpatients. Study observations and caveats: Sorted SARS-CoV-2-responsive or tetramer+ T cells and CD4+, regulatory and CD8+ subsets were not yet sequenced. Exclusive to the recovered cohort were some 2,300 TCR clusters, about 33 of them with low generation probability. Patients with COVID-19 reportedly showed strongly skewed T cell receptor beta variable and joining gene usage.

From blood, roughly 240-550 ng of genomic DNA served as TRB template. In germline, CDR1 is KGHSH, CDR2 LQKENI. Trimming pared 4 bases from V and 5 bases from J, leaving 18 bases between. This CDR3 is built from 16 residues. By share, this clonotype ranks as medium-sized. Its specificity is unknown. TRB rearrangements were amplified by multiplex PCR with BIOMED2 TRB-A/B primers. In TCRdb, the multiplex PCR reads were re-called with MiXCR into one record per CDR3 protein. The sample lists over 7,000 distinct CDR3 sequences, about 28% occurring once. Source material: blood. The source is a human donor who had recovered from COVID-19. This sequence joins TRBV18 and TRBJ1-5; weak D call: TRBD1 (5 bases). This CDR3 reads CASSRARVGADQPQHF. As DNA, the CDR3 is TGTGCCAGCTCACGAGCGAGGGTAGGGGCTGATCAGCCCCAGCATTTT.